The 24 T cell receptor beta chains below all came from one sample that was sequenced in a study of T cell responses to AZD1222 COVID-19 vaccine. Profiling relied on immunoSEQ multiplex PCR, and the TCRdb table lists in-frame clones only, not all of them. The table records more than 150,000 clones, 80% to 95% of them present only once. Material: peripheral blood, obtained on day 0 of AZD1222 vaccination. These TCRs come from an adult in good health.

The chain is built from TRBV4-1 and TRBJ2-1; 8 nucleotides align to TRBD2. After removal of 3 bases from V and 10 bases from J, the junction contained 17 bases not matched to a gene. The CDR3 contains 17 residues. Germline CDR1 is MGHRA and CDR2 is YSYEKL. CDR3 loop: CASSHTGLVSFKKEQFF. In DNA, the CDR3 is TGCGCCAGCAGCCACACGGGACTAGTTAGTTTCAAAAAGGAGCAGTTCTTC.

The gene calls are TRBV6-2 or TRBV6-3 and TRBJ2-7; weak D call: TRBD2 (5 bases). Germline CDR1 MNHEY, CDR2 SVGEGT. V gave up 2 bases and J gave up 4 bases, with 15 bases separating them. The CDR3 spans 15 residues. The CDR3 DNA reads as TGTGCCAGCAGTTACGGGCCGGACTGGATTTACGAGCAGTACTTC. Amino acids: CASSYGPDWIYEQYF.

This sequence joins TRBV27 and TRBJ1-5; tentatively, D is TRBD1 (6 bases). V was pared by 5 bases and J by 12 bases, with 20 bases between. The CDR3 loop spans 14 amino acids. Germline CDR1 MNHEY, CDR2 SMNVEV (reference sequence). The CDR3 DNA sequence: TGTGCCAGCAGTCCCGGGGGGGCAATCAGTGACCAGCATTTT. Protein sequence: CASSPGGAISDQHF.

The sample holds one count of this clone. J is TRBJ2-3 and V is TRBV9; 7 bases match TRBD2. V lost 3 bases and J lost 4; bases outside the gene matches: 5. The germline gives CDR1 SGDLS, CDR2 YYNGEE. The CDR3 is made up of 14 amino acids. In DNA form, the CDR3 reads TGTGCCAGCAGCGCGGGAGGAGGGCCAGATACGCAGTATTTT. Translating gives CASSAGGGPDTQYF.

This sequence joins TRBV30 and TRBJ2-7; 9 bases fit TRBD1. Per germline, CDR1 GTSNPN and CDR2 SVGIG (reference sequence). CDR3 length: 14 residues. Germline trimming cut 3 bases from V and 3 bases from J; bases unmatched to any gene: 6. The CDR3: CAWRGTGTLYEQYF. The DNA for the CDR3 is TGTGCCTGGAGGGGGACAGGGACCCTCTACGAGCAGTACTTC. The full variable domain, in which reference TRBV30 and TRBJ2-7 provide the parts outside the CDR3, is SQTIHQWPATLVQPVGSPLSLECTVEGTSNPNLYWYRQAAGRGLQLLFYSVGIGQISSEVPQNLSASRPQDRQFILSSKKLLLSDSGFYLCAWRGTGTLYEQYFGPGTRLTVT.

This clone has just one count. The J gene is TRBJ1-4, the V gene TRBV18; no clear D gene. Trimming pared 2 bases from V and 8 bases from J, leaving 15 bases between. Germline V gene sequence: CDR1 KGHSH, CDR2 LQKENI. The CDR3 spans 15 residues. The CDR3: CASSPVGLGVEKLFF. DNA of the CDR3: TGTGCCAGCTCACCAGTAGGCCTTGGGGTGGAAAAACTGTTTTTT.

This clone occurred once. The chain has TRBV3-1 (or the pseudogene TRBV3-2) and TRBJ2-1, with 9 positions matching TRBD2. This CDR3 is built from 15 residues. The V gene end was trimmed by 2 bases and the J gene end by 10 bases; junction bases not matched to a gene: 9. Germline assignment: CDR1 LGHDT and CDR2 YNNKEL (reference sequence). The chain's CDR3 is CASSQFAIAGDEQFF. In nucleotides, the CDR3 is TGTGCCAGCAGCCAATTTGCCATAGCGGGGGACGAGCAGTTCTTC.

This clone has just one count. The chain carries TRBV9 and TRBJ2-1; D not resolved. Germline assignment: CDR1 SGDLS and CDR2 YYNGEE. Trimming cost V 2 bases and J 9 bases, with 6 bases left between them. The CDR3 is 11 residues long. The CDR3 reads CASSVGIEQFF. The CDR3 DNA sequence: TGTGCCAGCAGCGTTGGTATTGAGCAGTTCTTC.

The chain combines TRBV2 with TRBJ2-3, with a tentative D call TRBD2 (6 bases). Germline-derived CDR1 and CDR2 are SNHLY and FYNNEI. Trimming removed 4 bases at V and 1 base at J, with 12 bases between. The CDR3 contains 15 residues. CDR3 residues: CASSATRRGTDTQYF. The CDR3, as DNA: TGTGCCAGCAGTGCCACTAGGAGGGGCACAGATACGCAGTATTTT.

This chain connects TRBV7-8 to TRBJ2-7; D may be TRBD1 or TRBD2 (7 bases each). This CDR3 has 14 amino acids. Germline V gives CDR1 SGHVS, CDR2 FQNEAQ. V was clipped by 4 bases and J by 2 bases, with 12 bases between them. This chain's CDR3 is CASSSAGQTYEQYF. The CDR3, as DNA: TGTGCCAGCAGCTCAGCGGGACAGACCTACGAGCAGTACTTC. The full variable domain, with the rest looked up from reference TRBV7-8 and TRBJ2-7, is GAGVSQSPRYKVAKRGQDVALRCDPISGHVSLFWYQQALGQGPEFLTYFQNEAQLDKSGLPSDRFFAERPEGSVSTLKIQRTQQEDSAVYLCASSSAGQTYEQYFGPGTRLTVT.

The chain links TRBV11-2 to TRBJ2-1; D unclear. Germline CDR1 SGHAT, CDR2 FQNNGV. Between the trimmed V and J ends, which lost 6 bases and 0 bases, there was a span of 6 bases. The CDR3 runs 13 residues. Written as DNA, the CDR3 is TGTGCCAGCAGTCGAAGCTCCTACAATGAGCAGTTCTTC. Its translation is CASSRSSYNEQFF.

This CDR3 is CASGLLKTGGFGNTGELFF. CDR3 coding DNA: TGTGCTAGTGGTTTGCTAAAAACAGGGGGCTTTGGGAACACCGGGGAGCTGTTTTTT. The chain is built from TRBV12-5 and TRBJ2-2; 9 bases map to TRBD1. V was clipped by 2 bases and J by 1 base; unmatched bases: 11. CDR1 is LGHNT, CDR2 FRNRAP, per germline. The length of the CDR3 is 19 residues.

V gene TRBV18 combines with J gene TRBJ2-1, with D perhaps TRBD2 (6 bases). The germline CDR1 and CDR2 sequences are KGHSH and LQKENI. V dropped 0 bases and J dropped 0 bases, with 9 bases sitting between them. The CDR3 has 16 amino acids. The CDR3 region has the DNA TGTGCCAGCTCACCACCTACTAGCTACTCCTACAATGAGCAGTTCTTC. Translating gives CASSPPTSYSYNEQFF. Using reference TRBV18 and TRBJ2-1 for the parts outside the CDR3, the full variable domain is NAGVMQNPRHLVRRRGQEARLRCSPMKGHSHVYWYRQLPEEGLKFMVYLQKENIIDESGMPKERFSAEFPKEGPSILRIQQVVRGDSAAYFCASSPPTSYSYNEQFFGPGTRLTVL.

The chain employs TRBV5-1 and TRBJ2-7, with TRBD2 matching over 9 bases. CDR3 length: 19 residues. Germline V gene sequence: CDR1 SGHRS, CDR2 YFSETQ. The V gene end was trimmed by 0 bases and the J gene end by 5 bases; junction bases not matched to a gene: 18. CDR3 coding DNA: TGCGCCAGCAGCTTGGGAGGAGGCGGGAGGGCCGCTCGGAGAGACGAGCAGTACTTC. It encodes CASSLGGGGRAARRDEQYF.

A few counts support this clone. The chain couples TRBV11-3 to TRBJ2-7; unclear D gene. Trimming cost V 4 bases and J 2 bases, with 12 bases left between them. This CDR3 has 14 residues. CDR1 and CDR2 from the germline V gene are SGHNT and YENEEA. The CDR3 DNA follows: TGTGCCAGCAGCTCCAACGTCCTAGCCTACGAGCAGTACTTC. Translation: CASSSNVLAYEQYF. Full variable domain (rest looked up from reference TRBV11-3 and TRBJ2-7): EAGVVQSPRYKIIEKKQPVAFWCNPISGHNTLYWYLQNLGQGPELLIRYENEEAVDDSQLPKDRFSAERLKGVDSTLKIQPAELGDSAVYLCASSSNVLAYEQYFGPGTRLTVT.

This chain links TRBV11-2 with TRBJ2-7; D gene unclear. Deletions cut 0 bases from V and 2 bases from J, with 5 bases between. CDR3 length equals 13 residues. Looked up from germline, CDR1 is SGHAT and CDR2 is FQNNGV. CDR3 in amino acids: CASSLERAYEQYF. The CDR3, as DNA: TGTGCCAGCAGCTTAGAACGGGCCTACGAGCAGTACTTC.

The genes are TRBV11-1 and TRBJ1-2, with 11 bases matching TRBD1. Trimming removed 1 base from V and 10 bases from J; junction bases left unmatched: 2. The CDR3 has 13 amino acids. Germline assignment: CDR1 SGHAT and CDR2 FQDESV (reference sequence). CDR3 protein: CASSLEDRGHYTF. The CDR3 DNA is TGTGCCAGCAGCTTAGAGGACAGGGGGCACTACACCTTC.

This clone has only one observation. The chain uses TRBV5-4 and TRBJ2-1; no clear D. Germline CDR1 reads SGHNT; CDR2 reads YYREEE (reference sequence). The CDR3 sequence is 15 residues long. Between the trimmed V and J ends, which lost 4 bases and 9 bases, there was a span of 20 bases. The CDR3 nucleotides read TGTGCCAGCAGCCCCACTGCCCTAGATCGTGGTGAGCAGTTCTTC. This codes for CASSPTALDRGEQFF.

This clone was picked up one time. The chain links TRBV9 to TRBJ2-5; 9 positions match TRBD2. This CDR3 spans 19 amino acids. Trimming took 4 bases from V and 5 from J; bases not matched to a gene: 21. Germline lookup yields CDR1 SGDLS and CDR2 YYNGEE. The CDR3 DNA follows: TGTGCCAGCAGCCCTCGACCGGGACAGACTAGCGGAAAGGTTGAGACCCAGTACTTC. Protein: CASSPRPGQTSGKVETQYF.

The chain employs TRBV24-1 and TRBJ2-5; D remains ambiguous. The ends were cut back, 6 bases at V and 2 bases at J, with 12 bases in the middle. CDR3 size: 14 residues. The germline V gene encodes CDR1 KGHDR and CDR2 SFDVKD. The CDR3 DNA reads TGTGCCACCAGTCAGTCAAACCTTCAAGAGACCCAGTACTTC. Encoded protein: CATSQSNLQETQYF.

The chain carries TRBV28 and TRBJ1-1; TRBD1 agrees at 7 bases. V gave up 6 bases and J gave up 0 bases; unmatched junction bases: 10. The CDR3 sequence is 16 residues long. Germline assignment: CDR1 MDHEN and CDR2 SYDVKM. The CDR3 spells CASRAGGSPLNTEAFF. Written as DNA, the CDR3 is TGTGCCAGCAGGGCAGGGGGTTCCCCATTGAACACTGAAGCTTTCTTT.

This chain links TRBV28 with TRBJ2-2, with 8 bases identical to TRBD1. The CDR3 loop spans 17 amino acids. CDR1 is MDHEN and CDR2 is SYDVKM in the germline V gene. Trimming removed 2 bases from V and 0 bases from J; junction bases left unmatched: 5. The CDR3 DNA sequence: TGTGCCAGCAGTTTAGGCTACAGGGGGGCGAACACCGGGGAGCTGTTTTTT. It specifies CASSLGYRGANTGELFF.

The rearrangement uses TRBV6-5 and TRBJ2-3; D gene ambiguous. This CDR3 comprises 15 residues. Germline CDR1 MNHEY, CDR2 SVGAGI. Trimming removed 2 bases at V and 1 base at J, with 10 bases between. The CDR3 is CASSYPPQGTDTQYF. The CDR3 nucleotides read TGTGCCAGCAGTTACCCCCCCCAGGGCACAGATACGCAGTATTTT.

The chain couples TRBV29-1 to TRBJ1-2, with no clear D. V lost 7 bases and J lost 4, with 13 bases in between. Per the germline V gene, CDR1 is SQVTM and CDR2 is ANQGSEA. The CDR3 runs to 12 residues. This chain's CDR3 is CSDRSQSYGYTF. In DNA form, the CDR3 reads TGCAGCGACCGAAGCCAGAGCTATGGCTACACCTTC.